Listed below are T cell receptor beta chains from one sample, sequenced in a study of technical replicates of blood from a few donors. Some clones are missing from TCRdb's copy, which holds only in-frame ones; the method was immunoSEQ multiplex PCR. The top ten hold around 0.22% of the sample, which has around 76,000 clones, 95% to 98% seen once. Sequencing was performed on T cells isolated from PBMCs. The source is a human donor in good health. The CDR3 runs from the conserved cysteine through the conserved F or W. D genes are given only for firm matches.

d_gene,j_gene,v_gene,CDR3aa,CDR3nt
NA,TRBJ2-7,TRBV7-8,CASSHAQGSYEQYF,TGTGCCAGCAGCCACGCGCAGGGTTCCTACGAGCAGTACTTC
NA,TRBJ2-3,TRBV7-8,CASSLLRTVYSTDTQYF,TGTGCCAGCAGCTTACTCCGGACTGTATATAGCACAGATACGCAGTATTTT
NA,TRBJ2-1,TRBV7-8,CASSLVGGTPNEQFF,TGTGCCAGCAGCTTAGTTGGCGGGACTCCCAATGAGCAGTTCTTC
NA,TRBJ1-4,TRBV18,CASSPPQGSNEKLFF,TGTGCCAGCTCACCACCTCAGGGGAGTAATGAAAAACTGTTTTTT
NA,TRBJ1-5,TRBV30,CAWSGSGNQPQHF,TGTGCCTGGAGTGGTAGTGGCAATCAGCCCCAGCATTTT
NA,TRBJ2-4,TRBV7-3,CASSSAGLPIQYF,TGTGCCAGCAGCTCCGCGGGACTCCCTATTCAGTACTTC
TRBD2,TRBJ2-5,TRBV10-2,CASSSGTRETQYF,TGCGCCAGCAGTTCCGGGACTAGGGAGACCCAGTACTTC
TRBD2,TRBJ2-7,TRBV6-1,CASRASGRTYEQYF,TGTGCCAGCAGGGCTAGCGGGAGGACCTACGAGCAGTACTTC
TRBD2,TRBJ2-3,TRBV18,CASSSRLAGGTDTQYF,TGTGCCAGCTCATCCAGACTAGCGGGAGGCACAGATACGCAGTATTTT
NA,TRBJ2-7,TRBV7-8,CASISGYEQYF,TGTGCCAGCATTTCCGGCTACGAGCAGTACTTC
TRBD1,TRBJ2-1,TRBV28,CASSLIVFRDRFENNEQFF,TGTGCCAGCAGTTTAATAGTATTCCGGGACAGATTCGAAAACAATGAGCAGTTCTTC
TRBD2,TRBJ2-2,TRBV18,CASSPQDVGGTGELFF,TGTGCCAGCTCACCACAGGACGTCGGGGGGACCGGGGAGCTGTTTTTT
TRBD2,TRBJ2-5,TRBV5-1,CASSTSGMETQYF,TGCGCCAGCAGTACTAGCGGGATGGAGACCCAGTACTTC